This T cell receptor (beta chain) came from a study of CD8+ T cells in alopecia areata. CDR3 length: 16 amino acids. V trimming: 4 bases; J trimming: 7 bases; junction bases outside the gene matches: 10. From germline, CDR1 is SGDLS and CDR2 YYNGEE. This clone was detected only a few times. Investigators isolated RNA and reverse transcribed it into cDNA to act as the sequencing template. The data were produced by immunoSEQ multiplex PCR, yet TCRdb's version contains in-frame clones alone and is incomplete. The profile covers more than 150,000 clones, with approximately 56% appearing a single time and approximately 15% taken by the ten largest.

The sequence was collected from a human donor with alopecia areata. The sequenced sample was CD4+ T cells sorted from blood, obtained at week 0. The rearrangement links TRBV9 to TRBJ2-3; 12 bases are shared with TRBD2. The CDR3 region is CASSPWTSGVENTQYF. The CDR3 DNA reads as TGTGCCAGCAGCCCCTGGACTAGCGGGGTTGAAAATACGCAGTATTTT.